This entry lists 2 T cell receptor beta chains sequenced from one sample in a study of cytomegalovirus exposure and HLA in healthy donors. It was with 60 Vbeta and 13 Jbeta primers that the PCR ran. TCRdb's table, derived via immunoSEQ multiplex PCR, lists solely in-frame clones and lacks some. The repertoire has about 100,000 clones, about 68% of them found once; the top ten carry around an eighth. The sequencing sample was made of PBMCs. These receptors all come from a male donor in good health and CMV-seropositive.

In DNA form, the CDR3 reads TGTGCCAGCAGCCTAGAGGGGGATCCGGGACAGGTAACCTACGAGCAGTACTTC. This encodes CASSLEGDPGQVTYEQYF. V usage is TRBV27 and J usage is TRBJ2-7; 8 bases are a match to TRBD1. The CDR3 loop spans 18 amino acids. V shed 6 bases and J 2 bases; nucleotides not matched to a gene: 18. Germline V gives CDR1 MNHEY, CDR2 SMNVEV (reference sequence).

The chain uses TRBV5-1 and TRBJ1-4; 8 nucleotides line up with TRBD1. Unmatched junction bases numbered 5, after V lost 4 bases and J lost 3 bases. Germline loops: CDR1 SGHRS, CDR2 YFSETQ. The length of the CDR3 is 15 residues. CDR3 nucleotide sequence: TGCGCCAGCAGCGAAGGACAGGGCTCTAATGAAAAACTGTTTTTT. Translating it yields CASSEGQGSNEKLFF.